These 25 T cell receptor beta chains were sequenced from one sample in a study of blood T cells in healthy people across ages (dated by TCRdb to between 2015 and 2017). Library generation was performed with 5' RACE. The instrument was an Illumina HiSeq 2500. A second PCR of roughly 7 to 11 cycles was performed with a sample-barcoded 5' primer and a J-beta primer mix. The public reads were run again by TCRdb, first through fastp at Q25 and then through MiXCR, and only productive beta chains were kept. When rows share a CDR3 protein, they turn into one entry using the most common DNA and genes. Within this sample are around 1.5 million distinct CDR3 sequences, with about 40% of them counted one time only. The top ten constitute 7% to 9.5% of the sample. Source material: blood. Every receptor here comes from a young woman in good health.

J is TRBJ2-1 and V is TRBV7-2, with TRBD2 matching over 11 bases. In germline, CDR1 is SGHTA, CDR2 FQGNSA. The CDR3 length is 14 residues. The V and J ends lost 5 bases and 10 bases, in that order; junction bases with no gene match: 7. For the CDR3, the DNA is TGTGCCAGCAGCCCTAGCGGGGGGTCTAGCGAGCAGTTCTTC. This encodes CASSPSGGSSEQFF.

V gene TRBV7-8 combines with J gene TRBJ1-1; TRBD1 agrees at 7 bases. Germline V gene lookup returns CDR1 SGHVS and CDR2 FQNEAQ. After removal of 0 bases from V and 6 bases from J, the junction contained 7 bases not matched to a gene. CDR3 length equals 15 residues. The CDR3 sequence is CASSLAQGGSAEAFF. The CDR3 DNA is TGTGCCAGCAGCTTAGCGCAGGGGGGGTCCGCTGAAGCTTTCTTT.

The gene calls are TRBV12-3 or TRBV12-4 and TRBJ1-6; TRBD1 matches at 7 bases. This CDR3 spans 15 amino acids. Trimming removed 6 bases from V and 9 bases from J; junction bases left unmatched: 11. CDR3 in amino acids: CASSLQQGSGSPLHF. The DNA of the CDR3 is TGTGCCAGCAGCCTACAACAGGGGAGCGGTTCACCCCTCCACTTT.

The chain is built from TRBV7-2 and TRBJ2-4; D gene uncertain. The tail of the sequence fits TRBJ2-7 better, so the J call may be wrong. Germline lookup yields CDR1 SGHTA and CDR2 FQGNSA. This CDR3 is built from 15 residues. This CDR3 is CASSMTGSPDLEQYF. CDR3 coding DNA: TGTGCCAGCAGCATGACCGGGTCCCCGGACCTCGAGCAGTACTTC.

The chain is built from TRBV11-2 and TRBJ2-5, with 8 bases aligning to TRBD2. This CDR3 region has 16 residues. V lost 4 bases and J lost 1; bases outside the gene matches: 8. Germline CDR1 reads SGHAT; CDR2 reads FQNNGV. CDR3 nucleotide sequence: TGTGCCAGCAGCTCCTACGCGGGGGGTACCCAAGAGACCCAGTACTTC. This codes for CASSSYAGGTQETQYF.

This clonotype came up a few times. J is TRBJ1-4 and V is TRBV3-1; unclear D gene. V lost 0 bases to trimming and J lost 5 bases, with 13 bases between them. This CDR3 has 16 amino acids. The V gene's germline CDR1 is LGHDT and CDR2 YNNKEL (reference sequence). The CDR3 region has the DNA TGTGCCAGCAGCCAAGAATCGAACCGCTACAATGAAAAACTGTTTTTT. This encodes CASSQESNRYNEKLFF.

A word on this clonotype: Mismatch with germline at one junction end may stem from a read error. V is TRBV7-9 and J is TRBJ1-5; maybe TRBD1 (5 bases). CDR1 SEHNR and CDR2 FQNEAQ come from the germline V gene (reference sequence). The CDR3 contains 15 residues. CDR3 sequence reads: CASSPQGAGGQPQHF. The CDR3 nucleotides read TGCGCCAGCAGCCCCCAGGGCGCTGGAGGTCAGCCCCAGCATTTT.

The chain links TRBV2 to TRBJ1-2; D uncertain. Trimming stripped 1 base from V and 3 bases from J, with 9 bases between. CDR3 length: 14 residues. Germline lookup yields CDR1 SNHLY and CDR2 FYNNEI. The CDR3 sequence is CASSEDEGDYGYTF. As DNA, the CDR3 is TGTGCCAGCAGTGAAGACGAGGGCGACTATGGCTACACCTTC.

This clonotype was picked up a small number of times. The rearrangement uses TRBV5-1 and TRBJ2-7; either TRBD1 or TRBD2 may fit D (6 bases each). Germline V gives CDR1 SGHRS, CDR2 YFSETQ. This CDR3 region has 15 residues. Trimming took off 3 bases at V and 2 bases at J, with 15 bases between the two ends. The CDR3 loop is CASSSTGAMTYEQYF. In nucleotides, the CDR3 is TGCGCCAGCAGCTCGACGGGGGCTATGACCTACGAGCAGTACTTC.

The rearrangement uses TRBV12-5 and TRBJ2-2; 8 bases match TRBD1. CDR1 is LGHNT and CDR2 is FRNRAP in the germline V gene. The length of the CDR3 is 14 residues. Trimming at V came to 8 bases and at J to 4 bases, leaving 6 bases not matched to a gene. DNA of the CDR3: TGTGCTAGTAGGCAGGGGGCACCCACCGGGGAGCTGTTTTTT. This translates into CASRQGAPTGELFF.

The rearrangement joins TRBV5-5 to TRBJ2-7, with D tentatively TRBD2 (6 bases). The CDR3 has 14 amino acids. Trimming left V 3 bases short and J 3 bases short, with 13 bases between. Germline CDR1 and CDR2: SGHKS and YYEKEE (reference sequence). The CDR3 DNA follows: TGTGCCAGCAGCTCGGGACTGTCGGGCTACGAGCAGTACTTC. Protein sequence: CASSSGLSGYEQYF.

CDR3 coding DNA: TGTGCCAGCAGGCAGGGGGCGTTATCACCCACAGATACGCAGTATTTT. Translation gives CASRQGALSPTDTQYF. This chain links TRBV2 with TRBJ2-3, with 8 nucleotides matching TRBD1. V shed 6 bases, J shed 2 bases, and the junction held 10 bases outside the gene matches. Germline loops: CDR1 SNHLY, CDR2 FYNNEI. The CDR3 is 16 residues long. The whole variable domain, filled in from reference TRBV2 and TRBJ2-3, reads EPEVTQTPSHQVTQMGQEVILRCVPISNHLYFYWYRQILGQKVEFLVSFYNNEISEKSEIFDDQFSVERPDGSNFTLKIRSTKLEDSAMYFCASRQGALSPTDTQYFGPGTRLTVL.

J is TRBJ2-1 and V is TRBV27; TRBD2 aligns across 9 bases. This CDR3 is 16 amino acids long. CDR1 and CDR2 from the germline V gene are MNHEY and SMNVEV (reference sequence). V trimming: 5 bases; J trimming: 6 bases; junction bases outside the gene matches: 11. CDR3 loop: CASSPRSSGRGNEQFF. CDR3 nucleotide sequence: TGTGCCAGCAGTCCTCGGAGTAGCGGGAGAGGCAATGAGCAGTTCTTC.

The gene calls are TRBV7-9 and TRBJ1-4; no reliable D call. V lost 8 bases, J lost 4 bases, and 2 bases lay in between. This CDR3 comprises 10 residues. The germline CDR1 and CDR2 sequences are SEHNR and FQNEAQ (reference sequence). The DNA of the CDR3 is TGTGCCAGCTATAATGAAAAACTGTTTTTT. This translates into CASYNEKLFF. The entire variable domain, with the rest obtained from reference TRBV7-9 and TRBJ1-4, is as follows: DTGVSQNPRHKITKRGQNVTFRCDPISEHNRLYWYRQTLGQGPEFLTYFQNEAQLEKSRLLSDRFSAERPKGSFSTLEIQRTEQGDSAMYLCASYNEKLFFGSGTQLSVL.

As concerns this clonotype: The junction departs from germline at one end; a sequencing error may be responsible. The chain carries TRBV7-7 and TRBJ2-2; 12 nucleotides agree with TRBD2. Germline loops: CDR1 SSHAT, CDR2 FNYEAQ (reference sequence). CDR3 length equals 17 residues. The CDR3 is CASSPPRLAGADGELFF. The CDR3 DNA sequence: TGTGCTAGCAGCCCCCCTCGACTAGCGGGGGCGGACGGGGAGCTGTTTTTT.

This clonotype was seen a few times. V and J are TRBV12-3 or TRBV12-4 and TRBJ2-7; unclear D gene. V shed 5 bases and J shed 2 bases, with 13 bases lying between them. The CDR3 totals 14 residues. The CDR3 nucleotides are TGTGCCAGCAGTACCCGGTTTGGCCCCTACGAGCAGTACTTC. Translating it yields CASSTRFGPYEQYF.

This chain's CDR3 is CASSVWGVENIQYF. DNA of the CDR3: TGTGCCAGCAGTGTATGGGGTGTGGAAAACATTCAGTACTTC. The chain couples TRBV12-3 or TRBV12-4 to TRBJ2-4; D unclear. The CDR3 sequence is 14 residues long. Trimming left V 5 bases short and J 5 bases short, with 13 bases between.

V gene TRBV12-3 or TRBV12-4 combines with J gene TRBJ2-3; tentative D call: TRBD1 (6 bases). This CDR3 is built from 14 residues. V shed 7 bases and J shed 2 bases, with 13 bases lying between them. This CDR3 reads CASIKKGHTDTQYF. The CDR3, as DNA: TGTGCCAGCATCAAAAAGGGACACACAGATACGCAGTATTTT.

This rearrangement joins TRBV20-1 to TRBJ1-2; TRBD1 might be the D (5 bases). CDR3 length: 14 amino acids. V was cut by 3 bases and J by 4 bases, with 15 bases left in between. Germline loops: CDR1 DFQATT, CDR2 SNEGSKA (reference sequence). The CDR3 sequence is CSASTGSTLYGYTF. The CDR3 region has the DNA TGCAGTGCTAGCACAGGAAGCACACTCTATGGCTACACCTTC.

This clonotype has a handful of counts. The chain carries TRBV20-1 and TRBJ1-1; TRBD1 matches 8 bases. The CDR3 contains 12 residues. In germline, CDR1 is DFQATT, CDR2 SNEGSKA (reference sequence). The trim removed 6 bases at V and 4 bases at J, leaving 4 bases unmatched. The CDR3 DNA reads TGCAGTGCCACAGGGGGAACCACTGAAGCTTTCTTT. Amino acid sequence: CSATGGTTEAFF.

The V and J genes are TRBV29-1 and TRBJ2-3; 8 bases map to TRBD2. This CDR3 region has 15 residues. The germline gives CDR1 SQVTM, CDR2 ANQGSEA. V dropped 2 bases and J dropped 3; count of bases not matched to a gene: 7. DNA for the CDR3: TGCAGCGTTGAAAGGACGGGAGGGACGACAGATACGCAGTATTTT. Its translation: CSVERTGGTTDTQYF.

CDR3 nucleotide sequence: TGTGCCAGCAGTGACCATTATAGCAATCAGCCCCAGCATTTT. It codes for CASSDHYSNQPQHF. The chain is built from TRBV6-6 and TRBJ1-5; unclear D gene. Germline loops: CDR1 MNHNY, CDR2 SVGAGI (reference sequence). Trimming left V 5 bases short and J 0 bases short, with 8 bases between. The length of the CDR3 is 14 residues.

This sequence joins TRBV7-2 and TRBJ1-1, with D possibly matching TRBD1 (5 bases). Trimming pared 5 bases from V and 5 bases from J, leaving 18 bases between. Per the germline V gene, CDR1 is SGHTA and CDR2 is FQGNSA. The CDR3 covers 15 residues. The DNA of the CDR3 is TGTGCCAGCAGCCCCAATGTGGGGGGGAGGACTGAAGCTTTCTTT. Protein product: CASSPNVGGRTEAFF. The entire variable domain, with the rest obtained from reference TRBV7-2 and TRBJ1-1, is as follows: GAGVSQSPSNKVTEKGKDVELRCDPISGHTALYWYRQSLGQGLEFLIYFQGNSAPDKSGLPSDRFSAERTGGSVSTLTIQRTQQEDSAVYLCASSPNVGGRTEAFFGQGTRLTVV.

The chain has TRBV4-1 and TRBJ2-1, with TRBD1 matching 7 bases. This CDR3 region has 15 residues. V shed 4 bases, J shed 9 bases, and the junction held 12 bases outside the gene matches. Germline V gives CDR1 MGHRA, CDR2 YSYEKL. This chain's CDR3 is CASSPRDSLHSEQFF. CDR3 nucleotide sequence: TGCGCCAGCAGCCCCCGGGACAGCCTACACAGTGAGCAGTTCTTC.

CDR3 protein: CASSPAPYNEQFF. The CDR3 bases are TGTGCCAGCAGCCCCGCCCCTTACAATGAGCAGTTCTTC. V usage is TRBV5-6 and J usage is TRBJ2-1; D ambiguous. This CDR3 has 13 residues. Germline V gene lookup returns CDR1 SGHDT and CDR2 YYEEEE. Trimming cost V 4 bases and J 4 bases, with 9 bases left between them.